The next 27 T cell receptor beta chains were all read from a single sample in a study of shared clonotypes between healthy human individuals. Produced via immunoSEQ multiplex PCR; TCRdb's table is partial and in-frame only. The sample lists about 600,000 clones, roughly 97% occurring once. The sample taken for sequencing was naive CD4+ T cells sorted from blood. Noted subset: CD45RA+ positively selected. These receptors were obtained from a young woman in good health.

The rearrangement links TRBV6-5 to TRBJ2-1, with D unclear. Germline loops: CDR1 MNHEY, CDR2 SVGAGI. The CDR3 loop spans 16 amino acids. Deletions cut 0 bases from V and 4 bases from J, with 13 bases between. In DNA, the CDR3 is TGTGCCAGCAGTTACTCGACAAGGGCTATTTACAATGAGCAGTTCTTC. It translates to CASSYSTRAIYNEQFF.

This clone was counted a single time. The chain employs TRBV4-1 and TRBJ2-5, with D possibly TRBD2 on 6 matching bases. This CDR3 spans 14 amino acids. The germline V and J ends were trimmed by 2 bases and 3 bases, with 10 bases remaining between them. Germline-derived CDR1 and CDR2 are MGHRA and YSYEKL. The CDR3 here is CASSQPTSKETQYF. CDR3 coding DNA: TGCGCCAGCAGCCAACCGACTAGTAAAGAGACCCAGTACTTC.

This chain links TRBV9 with TRBJ2-2; 11 positions agree with TRBD2. The CDR3 runs to 15 residues. Germline lookup yields CDR1 SGDLS and CDR2 YYNGEE. V was pared by 3 bases and J by 4 bases, with 2 bases of the junction left unmatched. The CDR3 DNA follows: TGTGCCAGCAGCGCTAGCGGGGGGTTCACCGGGGAGCTGTTTTTT. Protein product: CASSASGGFTGELFF.

The chain has TRBV2 and TRBJ1-3; D is unclear. This CDR3 is 15 amino acids long. With 7 bases removed from V and 2 bases from J, the gap between germline ends came to 15 bases. Germline lookup yields CDR1 SNHLY and CDR2 FYNNEI. The DNA of the CDR3 is TGTGCCAGCACCAAAGCACGGGATCCTGGAAACACCATATATTTT. Residues: CASTKARDPGNTIYF.

The chain couples TRBV30 to TRBJ1-6; 8 bases fit TRBD1. CDR1 is GTSNPN and CDR2 is SVGIG in the germline V gene (reference sequence). The ends lost 4 bases at V and 7 bases at J; junction bases unmatched: 9. The CDR3 has 15 residues. The CDR3 loop is CAWIGITGGNSPLHF. For the CDR3, the DNA is TGTGCCTGGATTGGTATAACAGGGGGGAATTCACCCCTCCACTTT.

V usage is TRBV11-2 and J usage is TRBJ2-1; 9 bases agree with TRBD2. This CDR3 has 16 residues. In germline, CDR1 is SGHAT, CDR2 FQNNGV. The junction had 8 bases not matched to a gene; V was cut back by 1 base and J by 7 bases. CDR3 sequence (DNA): TGTGCCAGCAGCTTAGGTGCTAGCGGGAACAGTAATGAGCAGTTCTTC. This sequence encodes CASSLGASGNSNEQFF.

V usage is TRBV28 and J usage is TRBJ2-7; D is possibly TRBD1 or TRBD2 (5 bases each). V was clipped by 6 bases and J by 2 bases, with 17 bases between them. The CDR3 consists of 15 residues. Germline values: CDR1 MDHEN, CDR2 SYDVKM. The CDR3 DNA reads TGTGCCAGCAGCCGTCCGGGGATAGGGGCCTACGAGCAGTACTTC. Translated: CASSRPGIGAYEQYF.

This sequence joins TRBV28 and TRBJ2-3; 7 bases are a match to TRBD2. After removal of 3 bases from V and 6 bases from J, the junction contained 6 bases not matched to a gene. The germline CDR1 and CDR2 sequences are MDHEN and SYDVKM. The CDR3 sequence is 14 residues long. The CDR3 loop reads CASSFTAGPDTQYF. The CDR3, as DNA: TGTGCCAGCAGTTTTACAGCGGGGCCCGATACGCAGTATTTT.

CDR3 loop: CASSVDEDGTEAFF. CDR3 sequence (DNA): TGTGCCAGCTCTGTGGACGAAGACGGCACTGAAGCTTTCTTT. This chain uses TRBV18 with TRBJ1-1; no clear D. Germline CDR1 is KGHSH and CDR2 is LQKENI. CDR3 length: 14 amino acids. V lost 6 bases, J lost 4 bases, and 15 bases lay in between.

V and J are TRBV28 and TRBJ2-3; TRBD2 agrees at 7 bases. Germline CDR1 is MDHEN and CDR2 is SYDVKM. This CDR3 has 17 residues. V was pared by 5 bases and J by 0 bases, with 11 bases of the junction left unmatched. The CDR3 region has the DNA TGTGCCAGCAGTGTGGAGGGGAGGGCGCTTAGCACAGATACGCAGTATTTT. Residues: CASSVEGRALSTDTQYF.

This clone was seen a few times. The rearrangement links TRBV5-4 to TRBJ1-1; D is unresolved. CDR1 is SGHNT, CDR2 YYREEE, per germline (reference sequence). V lost 1 base and J 7 bases, leaving 17 bases between the germline ends. The CDR3 runs to 15 residues. The CDR3 nucleotides read TGTGCCAGCAGCTTGACGGCGGGGAACGTCGTTGAAGCTTTCTTT. Its translation: CASSLTAGNVVEAFF. Supplemented by reference TRBV5-4 and TRBJ1-1, the full variable domain reads ETGVTQSPTHLIKTRGQQVTLRCSSQSGHNTVSWYQQALGQGPQFIFQYYREEENGRGNFPPRFSGLQFPNYSSELNVNALELDDSALYLCASSLTAGNVVEAFFGQGTRLTVV.

The chain couples TRBV28 to TRBJ2-2, with unresolved D. Germline V lookup: CDR1 MDHEN, CDR2 SYDVKM. With 5 bases removed from V and 7 bases from J, the gap between germline ends came to 17 bases. This CDR3 spans 15 amino acids. This CDR3 is CASSQDELRGGELFF. DNA of the CDR3: TGTGCCAGCAGTCAAGACGAACTCCGAGGCGGGGAGCTGTTTTTT. Full variable domain (remainder filled in from reference TRBV28 and TRBJ2-2): DVKVTQSSRYLVKRTGEKVFLECVQDMDHENMFWYRQDPGLGLRLIYFSYDVKMKEKGDIPEGYSVSREKKERFSLILESASTNQTSMYLCASSQDELRGGELFFGEGSRLTVL.

The chain uses TRBV14 and TRBJ2-7, with D perhaps matching TRBD1 (6 bases). Germline values: CDR1 SGHDN, CDR2 FVKESK. The CDR3 extends over 13 amino acids. Trimming took off 4 bases at V and 6 bases at J, with 13 bases between the two ends. The CDR3, as DNA: TGTGCCAGCAGCCGCCAGGGGCCATCCGAGCAGTACTTC. Translation gives CASSRQGPSEQYF.

J is TRBJ1-2 and V is TRBV28; 8 bases line up with TRBD1. The CDR3 covers 14 residues. The ends lost 5 bases at V and 5 bases at J; junction bases unmatched: 7. Per germline, CDR1 MDHEN and CDR2 SYDVKM. The CDR3: CASSPRTGWYGYTF. The CDR3 DNA reads TGTGCCAGCAGTCCGAGGACAGGGTGGTATGGCTACACCTTC.

The chain combines TRBV28 with TRBJ2-1; no reliable D call. This CDR3 has 12 residues. V lost 4 bases and J 6 bases, leaving 7 bases between the germline ends. From germline, CDR1 is MDHEN and CDR2 SYDVKM. DNA of the CDR3: TGTGCCAGCAGTTCCTTAGGCAATGAGCAGTTCTTC. It is translated as CASSSLGNEQFF.

On this clone itself: The sample has other DNA sequences that encode this CDR3 too. This rearrangement joins TRBV19 to TRBJ2-3; 10 bases align to TRBD2. V shed 4 bases, J shed 4 bases, and the junction held 5 bases outside the gene matches. The CDR3 totals 15 residues. Germline assignment: CDR1 LNHDA and CDR2 SQIVND (reference sequence). The CDR3 sequence: CASSTIAGGPDTQYF. The CDR3 bases are TGTGCCAGTAGTACCATAGCGGGAGGCCCAGATACGCAGTATTTT.

This clone was found once. The chain has TRBV28 and TRBJ2-5; TRBD2 agrees at 7 bases. The assigned J gene may be wrong: the sequence end matches TRBJ2-7 better. This CDR3 region has 15 residues. The germline V gene encodes CDR1 MDHEN and CDR2 SYDVKM. The CDR3 sequence is CASSLFSSGRYEQYF. As DNA, the CDR3 is TGTGCCAGCAGTTTGTTCTCGTCCGGGAGGTACGAGCAGTACTTC.

V and J are TRBV7-8 and TRBJ1-4; D remains ambiguous. This CDR3 comprises 19 residues. Deletions cut 5 bases from V and 0 bases from J, with 22 bases between. CDR1 and CDR2 from the germline V gene are SGHVS and FQNEAQ. This CDR3 is CASSPHIGSLLTTNEKLFF. The CDR3 region has the DNA TGTGCCAGCAGCCCCCATATCGGGTCCCTCTTAACAACTAATGAAAAACTGTTTTTT.

The genes are TRBV29-1 and TRBJ2-7; the match to TRBD1 covers 9 bases. This CDR3 has 12 residues. V shed 5 bases, J shed 5 bases, and the junction held 4 bases outside the gene matches. CDR1 SQVTM and CDR2 ANQGSEA come from the germline V gene. For the CDR3, the DNA is TGCAGCGTTCGGACAGGGGCCCACGAGCAGTACTTC. This translates into CSVRTGAHEQYF.

The table lists this clone with a count of one. The chain uses TRBV18 and TRBJ2-2; the D is unclear. The germline V and J ends were trimmed by 5 bases and 1 base, with 5 bases remaining between them. The CDR3 spans 13 residues. Germline lookup yields CDR1 KGHSH and CDR2 LQKENI. CDR3 protein: CASSSENTGELFF. The CDR3 coding sequence is TGTGCCAGCTCATCCGAGAACACCGGGGAGCTGTTTTTT.

This clone showed up just once. The chain recombines TRBV7-9 with TRBJ1-2, with unresolved D. V lost 4 bases and J lost 0, with 9 bases in between. The CDR3 runs 14 residues. CDR1 SEHNR and CDR2 FQNEAQ come from the germline V gene (reference sequence). The CDR3 coding sequence is TGTGCCAGCAGCTCCACCGGGTCTAACTATGGCTACACCTTC. It specifies CASSSTGSNYGYTF.

Here the CDR3 DNA reads TGTGCCAGCAGCTCCTACCCTTCCGGCTACACCTTC. Translation gives CASSSYPSGYTF. The chain carries TRBV7-9 and TRBJ1-2, with D unresolved. The germline V gene has CDR1 SEHNR and CDR2 FQNEAQ (reference sequence). CDR3 size: 12 residues. V was pared by 4 bases and J by 8 bases, with 11 bases between. Full variable domain (outside the CDR3, taken from reference TRBV7-9 and TRBJ1-2): DTGVSQNPRHKITKRGQNVTFRCDPISEHNRLYWYRQTLGQGPEFLTYFQNEAQLEKSRLLSDRFSAERPKGSFSTLEIQRTEQGDSAMYLCASSSYPSGYTFGSGTRLTVV.

The chain has TRBV5-6 and TRBJ2-4; D perhaps matches TRBD2 (6 bases). Germline CDR1 reads SGHDT; CDR2 reads YYEEEE. CDR3 length equals 15 residues. V lost 0 bases, J lost 6 bases, and 13 bases lay in between. CDR3 coding DNA: TGTGCCAGCAGCTTGGTCCCGGGAGTTGCAAACATTCAGTACTTC. It is translated as CASSLVPGVANIQYF.

This clone was recorded only once. The gene calls are TRBV11-3 and TRBJ2-1, with 10 bases that match TRBD2. The germline gives CDR1 SGHNT, CDR2 YENEEA. The length of the CDR3 is 17 residues. Germline trimming cut 0 bases from V and 8 bases from J; bases unmatched to any gene: 10. The CDR3 sequence is CASSLDGGTSALDEQFF. CDR3 in DNA: TGTGCCAGCAGCTTAGATGGTGGGACTAGCGCCCTCGATGAGCAGTTCTTC. Using reference TRBV11-3 and TRBJ2-1 for the parts outside the CDR3, the full variable domain is EAGVVQSPRYKIIEKKQPVAFWCNPISGHNTLYWYLQNLGQGPELLIRYENEEAVDDSQLPKDRFSAERLKGVDSTLKIQPAELGDSAVYLCASSLDGGTSALDEQFFGPGTRLTVL.

This clone was seen once. The chain carries TRBV4-1 and TRBJ1-4, with no clear D. V was pared by 6 bases and J by 2 bases, with 19 bases between. CDR1 and CDR2 from the germline V gene are MGHRA and YSYEKL. CDR3 size: 17 residues. CDR3 coding DNA: TGCGCCAGCAGATCCCGATGGATGCCTCGGACTAATGAAAAACTGTTTTTT. Its translation: CASRSRWMPRTNEKLFF.

The chain is built from TRBV6-1 and TRBJ1-6, with unresolved D. The germline gives CDR1 MNHNS, CDR2 SASEGT. V lost 0 bases, J lost 8 bases, and 8 bases lay in between. The CDR3 is 14 residues long. CDR3 in amino acids: CASSEAGPYSPLHF. In nucleotides, the CDR3 is TGTGCCAGCAGTGAAGCAGGGCCTTATTCACCCCTCCACTTT.

With respect to this clone: This sample includes further DNA sequences coding for the same CDR3. This chain joins TRBV5-1 and TRBJ2-5; D is possibly TRBD1 or TRBD2 (5 bases each). With 2 bases removed from V and 5 bases from J, the gap between germline ends came to 10 bases. CDR3 size: 13 residues. The germline V gene has CDR1 SGHRS and CDR2 YFSETQ. CDR3 nucleotides: TGCGCCAGCAGCTTTACAGGCGGGGAGACCCAGTACTTC. Protein product: CASSFTGGETQYF.